The present TCR beta chain was sequenced within a study of cytomegalovirus exposure and HLA in healthy donors. Use of 60 Vbeta and 13 Jbeta primers characterized the PCR. Method: immunoSEQ multiplex PCR; TCRdb's copy keeps in-frame clones and lacks some. The sample includes some 120,000 clones, 74% of them seen just once. Trimming took 2 bases from V and 0 from J, leaving 4 bases between them. This CDR3 is built from 13 residues. Per the germline V gene, CDR1 is SGHDN and CDR2 is FVKESK. This clone was observed at least ten times. The chain employs TRBV14 and TRBJ1-1; unclear D gene. The clonotype originates from a woman aged 45-65 years in good health and CMV-seropositive. Sequencing input: PBMCs. The DNA of the CDR3 is TGTGCCAGCAGCCAATTCATGAACACTGAAGCTTTCTTT. Amino acid sequence: CASSQFMNTEAFF.